This entry lists 27 T cell receptor beta chains sequenced from one sample in a study of shared clonotypes between healthy human individuals. Profiled with immunoSEQ multiplex PCR; TCRdb holds only in-frame clones, not every one. Among approximately 2.4 million clones listed, approximately 94% were seen once. Input material: naive CD4+ T cells sorted from blood. Documented subset: CD45RA+ positively selected. The receptors originated from a man aged 18-30 years in good health.

V gene TRBV30 combines with J gene TRBJ2-7; 13 bases line up with TRBD2. Germline values: CDR1 GTSNPN, CDR2 SVGIG (reference sequence). The CDR3 loop spans 17 amino acids. The J segment lost 6 bases and the V segment lost 0 bases, leaving 11 bases of the junction unmatched. The CDR3 DNA is TGTGCCTGGAGTGTACAGCGGACTAGCGGGAGACCAGGCGAGCAGTACTTC. This sequence encodes CAWSVQRTSGRPGEQYF. The complete variable domain, with remaining parts taken from reference TRBV30 and TRBJ2-7, reads SQTIHQWPATLVQPVGSPLSLECTVEGTSNPNLYWYRQAAGRGLQLLFYSVGIGQISSEVPQNLSASRPQDRQFILSSKKLLLSDSGFYLCAWSVQRTSGRPGEQYFGPGTRLTVT.

Concerning this clone itself: This specimen includes other DNA sequences encoding the same CDR3. The rearrangement links TRBV30 to TRBJ1-1, with D possibly being TRBD1 (5 bases). V dropped 0 bases and J dropped 4 bases, with 9 bases sitting between them. The germline V gene encodes CDR1 GTSNPN and CDR2 SVGIG (reference sequence). The CDR3 covers 13 residues. The CDR3 region has the DNA TGTGCCTGGAGTGTAGAGGGGAGCACTGAAGCTTTCTTT. Its protein is CAWSVEGSTEAFF.

As regards this clone: This CDR3 is also generated by other DNA sequences in the sample. The rearrangement uses TRBV29-1 and TRBJ2-7, with a possible D match to TRBD1 (5 bases). V was trimmed by 4 bases and J by 1 base, leaving 5 bases between them. Germline V gene lookup returns CDR1 SQVTM and CDR2 ANQGSEA. This CDR3 has 11 amino acids. The CDR3 region has the DNA TGCAGCGTTGGGACATCCTACGAGCAGTACTTC. As protein: CSVGTSYEQYF.

This clone was seen only once. This rearrangement joins TRBV2 to TRBJ2-7; no firm D call. The germline gives CDR1 SNHLY, CDR2 FYNNEI. This CDR3 spans 13 amino acids. V was trimmed by 2 bases and J by 6 bases, leaving 11 bases between them. The CDR3 here is CASSERWQTEQYF. CDR3 DNA sequence: TGTGCCAGCAGTGAACGGTGGCAGACCGAGCAGTACTTC.

A remark on this clone: This same CDR3 is encoded by further DNA sequences in the sample. The chain carries TRBV7-2 and TRBJ1-5, with 10 bases identical to TRBD1. The CDR3 consists of 14 residues. After removal of 5 bases from V and 7 bases from J, the junction contained 5 bases not matched to a gene. The germline V gene has CDR1 SGHTA and CDR2 FQGNSA. The CDR3 loop is CASSPTGGGQPQHF. The CDR3 region has the DNA TGTGCCAGCAGCCCGACAGGGGGCGGACAGCCCCAGCATTTT.

The chain's CDR3 is CAWTATVDGYTF. The CDR3 nucleotides are TGTGCCTGGACCGCGACCGTGGATGGCTACACCTTC. This chain uses TRBV30 with TRBJ1-2; no firm D call. Germline values: CDR1 GTSNPN, CDR2 SVGIG (reference sequence). Between the trimmed V and J ends, which lost 4 bases and 6 bases, there was a span of 12 bases. This CDR3 comprises 12 residues.

The V call is TRBV6-5, the J call TRBJ2-6; either TRBD1 or TRBD2 may supply D (6 bases each). The length of the CDR3 is 14 residues. V was trimmed by 7 bases and J by 2 bases, leaving 9 bases between them. Germline V gene lookup returns CDR1 MNHEY and CDR2 SVGAGI. Here the CDR3 DNA reads TGTGCCAGCACTAGGGGGGCTGGGGCCAACGTCCTGACTTTC. Encoded protein: CASTRGAGANVLTF.

This clone showed up just once. J is TRBJ1-2 and V is TRBV6-5; 10 bases fit TRBD1. Per the germline V gene, CDR1 is MNHEY and CDR2 is SVGAGI. The trim removed 6 bases at V and 2 bases at J, leaving 6 bases unmatched. This CDR3 comprises 15 residues. The CDR3: CASSRGQGGNYGYTF. DNA of the CDR3: TGTGCCAGCAGCCGCGGACAGGGGGGAAACTATGGCTACACCTTC.

The gene calls are TRBV9 and TRBJ1-6; unclear D gene. The CDR3 consists of 15 residues. CDR1 is SGDLS, CDR2 YYNGEE, per germline. Trimming left V 4 bases short and J 11 bases short, with 19 bases between. The CDR3 sequence: CASSTGPGLSTPLHF. The CDR3 coding sequence is TGTGCCAGCAGCACTGGACCGGGTCTAAGCACACCCCTCCACTTT.

The rearrangement uses TRBV5-1 and TRBJ2-2; 8 nucleotides match TRBD2. From germline, CDR1 is SGHRS and CDR2 YFSETQ. This CDR3 is 18 amino acids long. The V and J ends lost 0 bases and 7 bases, in that order; junction bases with no gene match: 14. CDR3 loop: CASSLEWAGGPLGGELFF. The CDR3 DNA is TGCGCCAGCAGCTTGGAGTGGGCGGGGGGCCCCCTCGGCGGGGAGCTGTTTTTT.

This clone was found once. The chain has TRBV28 and TRBJ2-7; D is tentatively TRBD1 or TRBD2 (5 bases each). The CDR3 is 12 residues long. Germline V gives CDR1 MDHEN, CDR2 SYDVKM. V was trimmed by 6 bases and J by 11 bases, leaving 17 bases between them. In DNA form, the CDR3 reads TGTGCCAGCAGGAGGGGTGTTTTGCGCGAGTACTTC. Residues: CASRRGVLREYF.

Concerning this clone: Other DNA sequences in this specimen translate into the identical CDR3. The chain employs TRBV18 and TRBJ1-2, with D perhaps TRBD1 (5 bases). The germline CDR1 and CDR2 sequences are KGHSH and LQKENI. The CDR3 covers 13 residues. Trimming shortened V by 3 bases and J by 5 bases, and 10 bases separated the two germline ends. The DNA for the CDR3 is TGTGCCAGCTCACCGTCCCGGGGGTATGGCTACACCTTC. This encodes CASSPSRGYGYTF.

The chain is built from TRBV19 and TRBJ2-5; maybe TRBD2 (6 bases). Trimming removed 1 base from V and 5 bases from J, with 20 bases in between. The CDR3 extends over 17 amino acids. Looked up from germline, CDR1 is LNHDA and CDR2 is SQIVND (reference sequence). CDR3 DNA sequence: TGTGCCAGTAGTATAGGTGCCTTAGGAGGGGAATCGGAGACCCAGTACTTC. This gives the protein CASSIGALGGESETQYF.

This chain connects TRBV7-3 to TRBJ1-6, with no clear D. The germline V and J ends were trimmed by 3 bases and 7 bases, with 13 bases remaining between them. Germline CDR1 reads SGHTA; CDR2 reads FQGTGA. The CDR3 runs to 15 residues. CDR3: CASSFLGGLNSPLHF. For the CDR3, the DNA is TGTGCCAGCAGCTTCTTGGGAGGATTAAATTCACCCCTCCACTTT.

V usage is TRBV5-4 and J usage is TRBJ1-5; D unresolved. CDR1 is SGHNT and CDR2 is YYREEE in the germline V gene (reference sequence). The CDR3 has 13 amino acids. Trimming shortened V by 1 base and J by 4 bases, and 6 bases separated the two germline ends. CDR3 sequence: CASSLTVNQPQHF. Here the CDR3 DNA reads TGTGCCAGCAGCTTGACAGTGAATCAGCCCCAGCATTTT.

Of note for this clone: The same CDR3 also results from other DNA sequences found in this sample. The V call is TRBV5-1, the J call TRBJ2-2, with TRBD1 matching over 10 bases. V lost 4 bases and J lost 6; bases outside the gene matches: 6. CDR1 is SGHRS and CDR2 is YFSETQ in the germline V gene. The CDR3 runs to 15 residues. Here the CDR3 DNA reads TGCGCCAGCAGCCGCGGACAGGGGGTCGCCGGGGAGCTGTTTTTT. Protein sequence: CASSRGQGVAGELFF.

The chain couples TRBV14 to TRBJ1-3; 8 positions agree with TRBD1. Per the germline V gene, CDR1 is SGHDN and CDR2 is FVKESK. Losses at the gene ends were 4 bases for V and 0 bases for J; bases not matched to a gene: 2. The CDR3 totals 15 residues. CDR3 sequence: CASSRTGFSGNTIYF. CDR3 DNA: TGTGCCAGCAGCCGGACAGGGTTCTCTGGAAACACCATATATTTT.

The chain joins TRBV9 to TRBJ2-5; 10 bases match TRBD2. The CDR3 has 16 residues. Germline V CDR1 and CDR2: SGDLS, YYNGEE. With V trimmed by 0 bases and J by 6 bases, 8 bases remained unmatched. The CDR3 DNA follows: TGTGCCAGCAGCGTAGGTGATAGCGGGGGGTTGCAGACCCAGTACTTC. It specifies CASSVGDSGGLQTQYF.

Note on this clone: In the same sample, other DNA sequences code for this CDR3. The gene calls are TRBV7-2 and TRBJ1-2, with D perhaps matching TRBD1 (6 bases). CDR3 size: 13 residues. Per the germline V gene, CDR1 is SGHTA and CDR2 is FQGNSA. Trimming removed 5 bases at V and 8 bases at J, with 15 bases between. CDR3 sequence: CASSEQGSGGYTF. The CDR3 DNA follows: TGTGCCAGCAGCGAACAGGGTTCCGGGGGCTACACCTTC.

The gene calls are TRBV5-1 and TRBJ2-3; the match to TRBD2 covers 9 bases. Per germline, CDR1 SGHRS and CDR2 YFSETQ. J was trimmed by 4 bases and V by 1 base; bases with no gene match: 7. The CDR3 contains 16 residues. CDR3 sequence (DNA): TGCGCCAGCAGCTTGTATTCGCGGGGGGGCGCAGATACGCAGTATTTT. Translation gives CASSLYSRGGADTQYF. The full variable domain, with the rest looked up from reference TRBV5-1 and TRBJ2-3, is KAGVTQTPRYLIKTRGQQVTLSCSPISGHRSVSWYQQTPGQGLQFLFEYFSETQRNKGNFPGRFSGRQFSNSRSEMNVSTLELGDSALYLCASSLYSRGGADTQYFGPGTRLTVL.

This rearrangement joins TRBV5-1 to TRBJ1-3; 8 bases fit TRBD1. Germline lookup yields CDR1 SGHRS and CDR2 YFSETQ. Trimming cost V 3 bases and J 0 bases; bases outside gene matches: 5. The CDR3 spans 16 residues. The CDR3 loop is CASSWDDRGSGNTIYF. In nucleotides, the CDR3 is TGCGCCAGCAGCTGGGACGACAGGGGCTCTGGAAACACCATATATTTT. The variable domain in full, completed from reference TRBV5-1 and TRBJ1-3, reads KAGVTQTPRYLIKTRGQQVTLSCSPISGHRSVSWYQQTPGQGLQFLFEYFSETQRNKGNFPGRFSGRQFSNSRSEMNVSTLELGDSALYLCASSWDDRGSGNTIYFGEGSWLTVV.

This sequence joins TRBV9 and TRBJ2-1, with unresolved D. This CDR3 region has 15 residues. Trimming cost V 0 bases and J 5 bases, with 12 bases left between them. Germline CDR1 SGDLS, CDR2 YYNGEE. The CDR3 DNA reads as TGTGCCAGCAGCGTAGTGCAGACGCCGGACAATGAGCAGTTCTTC. This gives the protein CASSVVQTPDNEQFF.

CDR3: CASSLVKGAYEQYF. CDR3 in DNA: TGTGCCAGCAGCTTAGTGAAGGGGGCGTACGAGCAGTACTTC. This chain joins TRBV7-4 and TRBJ2-7; 7 bases match TRBD1. Germline V gene sequence: CDR1 SGHVT, CDR2 SQSDAQ. V trimming: 1 base; J trimming: 4 bases; junction bases outside the gene matches: 4. The CDR3 consists of 14 residues.

V is TRBV5-8 and J is TRBJ1-1; tentatively, D is TRBD1 (5 bases). V lost 4 bases, J lost 6 bases, and 16 bases lay in between. The germline V gene encodes CDR1 SGHTS and CDR2 YDEGEE. CDR3 length: 14 amino acids. CDR3 DNA: TGTGCCAGCAGCCAGGAAGTGAGGGGCGCTGAAGCTTTCTTT. This gives the protein CASSQEVRGAEAFF.

This clone was seen a few times. Other DNA sequences within the sample encode an identical CDR3. The chain recombines TRBV10-3 with TRBJ2-2; D not certain. The CDR3 covers 11 residues. V was pared by 2 bases and J by 6 bases, with 1 base between. Germline V gene lookup returns CDR1 ENHRY and CDR2 SYGVKD. The CDR3 region is CAISEPGELFF. CDR3 bases: TGTGCCATCAGTGAGCCCGGGGAGCTGTTTTTT.

In DNA, the CDR3 is TGTGCCAGCAGAATGACTAGCGGGGTCTCCGAGCAGTACTTC. Translating gives CASRMTSGVSEQYF. The rearrangement links TRBV6-1 to TRBJ2-7; 11 bases are shared with TRBD2. The CDR3 loop spans 14 amino acids. Germline CDR1 reads MNHNS; CDR2 reads SASEGT. The junction had 7 bases not matched to a gene; V was cut back by 6 bases and J by 6 bases.

The chain combines TRBV6-1 with TRBJ1-2, with D possibly being TRBD1 (5 bases). In germline, CDR1 is MNHNS, CDR2 SASEGT. V dropped 1 base and J dropped 4 bases, with 10 bases sitting between them. The CDR3 spans 14 residues. CDR3 bases: TGTGCCAGCAGTGAAGGTATCGGGGGCTATGGCTACACCTTC. Translating gives CASSEGIGGYGYTF.